The 26 T cell receptor beta chains listed next were all sequenced from one sample in a study of response to subunit inactivated influenza vaccine. TCRdb reprocessed the RT-PCR reads via MiXCR and lists one record per CDR3 protein. Counted here are 500,000 to 550,000 distinct CDR3 sequences, less than 8% occurring once; the ten biggest clones make up around 13%. The sample here was PBMCs from blood, taken less than 30 months after vaccination. Receptors originate from a man in his fifties or sixties who received an inactivated influenza vaccine.

This clonotype has just a few counts. V gene TRBV6-2 or TRBV6-3 combines with J gene TRBJ2-4; no reliable D call. Trimming shortened V by 2 bases and J by 6 bases, and 8 bases separated the two germline ends. Per the germline V gene, CDR1 is MNHEY and CDR2 is SVGEGT. The CDR3 sequence is 13 residues long. Here the CDR3 reads CASSYPPVNIQYF. The CDR3 DNA reads as TGTGCCAGCAGTTACCCCCCCGTAAACATTCAGTACTTC.

The chain uses TRBV6-1 and TRBJ1-1, with TRBD1 identical over 10 bases. J lost 10 bases, V lost 6 bases, and 8 bases had no gene match. Germline values: CDR1 MNHNS, CDR2 SASEGT. This CDR3 is 13 amino acids long. The CDR3 nucleotides read TGTGCCAGCAGACCGGGACAGGGGTTATCAGCTTTCTTT. Its protein product is CASRPGQGLSAFF.

This rearrangement joins TRBV7-8 to TRBJ1-5; D is unclear. V lost 5 bases and J lost 0, with 11 bases in between. The length of the CDR3 is 15 residues. From germline, CDR1 is SGHVS and CDR2 FQNEAQ. CDR3 DNA: TGTGCCAGCAGCCAGACACGCGATAGCAATCAGCCCCAGCATTTT. It translates to CASSQTRDSNQPQHF.

This clonotype was detected ten times or more. V gene TRBV2 combines with J gene TRBJ1-2; D is unclear. The CDR3 has 12 amino acids. Germline CDR1 reads SNHLY; CDR2 reads FYNNEI. V was clipped by 4 bases and J by 4 bases, with 7 bases between them. The CDR3 here is CASSAILYGYTF. As DNA, the CDR3 is TGTGCCAGCAGTGCCATCCTCTATGGCTACACCTTC.

This clonotype has more than one count but fewer than ten. The chain couples TRBV7-2 to TRBJ2-3; a possible D gene is TRBD1 (6 bases). Looked up from germline, CDR1 is SGHTA and CDR2 is FQGNSA. CDR3 size: 15 residues. The V gene lost 1 base and the J gene lost 0 bases, with 8 bases spanning the gap. For the CDR3, the DNA is TGTGCCAGCAGCTTAGAACAGGGTAGCACAGATACGCAGTATTTT. It specifies CASSLEQGSTDTQYF.

With respect to this clonotype: The junction and the germline gene differ at one end; a read error may be behind it. CDR3 in DNA: TGTGCCAGCAGCTTTAACGGATCTGCCCCATTTATGACAACACCTAGCACAGAGACGCAGTATTTT. Protein: CASSFNGSAPFMTTPSTETQYF. The chain carries TRBV7-3 and TRBJ2-3; maybe TRBD2 (5 bases). Germline V gene sequence: CDR1 SGHTA, CDR2 FQGTGA. The CDR3 is 22 residues long.

This chain connects TRBV10-1 to TRBJ2-3; 7 bases line up with TRBD2. The CDR3 is 13 amino acids. V lost 7 bases, J lost 4 bases, and 5 bases stayed unmatched. Germline assignment: CDR1 WNHNN and CDR2 SYGVQD (reference sequence). This CDR3 is CASNGLEADTQYF. For the CDR3, the DNA is TGCGCCAGCAACGGACTAGAGGCAGATACGCAGTATTTT.

This clonotype was observed a few times. The gene calls are TRBV13 and TRBJ1-1; the match to TRBD1 covers 9 bases. The V and J ends lost 1 base and 6 bases, in that order; junction bases with no gene match: 3. The CDR3 loop spans 14 amino acids. Germline V gives CDR1 PRHDT, CDR2 FYEKMQ (reference sequence). In nucleotides, the CDR3 is TGTGCCAGCAGCTTAGCACAGGGGGCAGCTGAAGCTTTCTTT. Protein sequence: CASSLAQGAAEAFF.

The chain joins TRBV6-1 to TRBJ2-3, with D tentatively TRBD1 (6 bases). The CDR3 totals 15 residues. Looked up from germline, CDR1 is MNHNS and CDR2 is SASEGT. Between the trimmed V and J ends, which lost 0 bases and 4 bases, there was a span of 11 bases. CDR3 protein: CASSEASAGADTQYF. The CDR3 DNA follows: TGTGCCAGCAGTGAAGCGTCGGCAGGGGCAGATACGCAGTATTTT.

A few counts support this clonotype. The rearrangement links TRBV15 to TRBJ2-7; D may be TRBD1 (5 bases). CDR3 length equals 15 residues. From germline, CDR1 is LNHNV and CDR2 YYDKDF (reference sequence). The CDR3 sequence is CASGAGPSPTYEQYF. The CDR3 DNA reads as TGTGCTAGTGGGGCAGGGCCTTCACCTACCTACGAGCAGTACTTC.

This clonotype has just a few counts. The chain recombines TRBV7-9 with TRBJ1-5; no clear D gene. This CDR3 contains 16 residues. The V end was cut by 7 bases, the J end by 2 bases, with 18 bases between. Germline values: CDR1 SEHNR, CDR2 FQNEAQ (reference sequence). In DNA form, the CDR3 reads TGTGCCAGCATAGCGAGGGCCGTACGTGGCAATCAGCCCCAGCATTTT. Amino acid sequence: CASIARAVRGNQPQHF.

This clonotype has ten or more counts. This chain connects TRBV20-1 to TRBJ2-7; the D gene is possibly TRBD2 (5 bases). CDR3 length: 14 amino acids. Trimming took 5 bases from V and 0 from J, leaving 14 bases between them. Germline V gene data show CDR1 as DFQATT and CDR2 as SNEGSKA (reference sequence). Here the CDR3 DNA reads TGCAGTGCTCCGATGGTAGCGACCTCCTACGAGCAGTACTTC. As protein: CSAPMVATSYEQYF.

This clonotype was detected a few times. This chain joins TRBV5-1 and TRBJ1-1, with D maybe TRBD1 (6 bases). There are 15 residues in the CDR3. The ends were cut back, 0 bases at V and 6 bases at J, with 15 bases in the middle. The germline gives CDR1 SGHRS, CDR2 YFSETQ. CDR3 nucleotide sequence: TGCGCCAGCAGCTTGGAAAATGGGGGGCTGGCTGAAGCTTTCTTT. Encoded protein: CASSLENGGLAEAFF.

This clonotype was counted a few times. The V call is TRBV5-1, the J call TRBJ2-5, with 9 nucleotides matching TRBD1. V lost 4 bases, J lost 4 bases, and 8 bases stayed unmatched. The CDR3 loop spans 15 amino acids. The germline V gene encodes CDR1 SGHRS and CDR2 YFSETQ. CDR3 sequence: CASSPSQGAGETQYF. CDR3 sequence (DNA): TGCGCCAGCAGCCCCTCACAGGGGGCGGGAGAGACCCAGTACTTC.

The chain links TRBV3-1 to TRBJ1-6; D might be TRBD1 (5 bases). CDR1 and CDR2 from the germline V gene are LGHDT and YNNKEL (reference sequence). This CDR3 is built from 14 residues. Between the trimmed V and J ends, which lost 2 bases and 8 bases, there was a span of 10 bases. CDR3 protein: CASSQRGGDSPLHF. The CDR3 DNA follows: TGTGCCAGCAGCCAAAGGGGAGGGGATTCACCCCTCCACTTT.

This clonotype has a count of ten or more. The chain combines TRBV25-1 with TRBJ2-1; D perhaps matches TRBD2 (6 bases). Germline assignment: CDR1 MGHDK and CDR2 SYGVNS. V shed 0 bases and J shed 2 bases, with 20 bases lying between them. This CDR3 has 19 residues. The CDR3 here is CASSEYPTDSGPTYNEQFF. The CDR3 DNA reads as TGTGCCAGCAGTGAATACCCGACAGATAGCGGACCGACCTACAATGAGCAGTTCTTC.

This chain connects TRBV20-1 to TRBJ2-1, with D unclear. Germline CDR1 reads DFQATT; CDR2 reads SNEGSKA (reference sequence). Trimming took 0 bases from V and 3 from J, leaving 6 bases between them. The CDR3 loop spans 13 amino acids. The CDR3 sequence: CSARDLNYNEQFF. CDR3 nucleotide sequence: TGCAGTGCTAGAGATCTGAACTACAATGAGCAGTTCTTC.

This clonotype was seen a handful of times. The chain carries TRBV28 and TRBJ2-4; 10 nucleotides agree with TRBD1. The V and J ends lost 3 bases and 2 bases, in that order; junction bases with no gene match: 13. CDR3 length: 19 amino acids. CDR1 is MDHEN and CDR2 is SYDVKM in the germline V gene. CDR3 loop: CASSFALHWDRGTKNIQYF. DNA of the CDR3: TGTGCCAGCAGTTTTGCCCTCCATTGGGACAGGGGAACCAAAAACATTCAGTACTTC. Supplemented by reference TRBV28 and TRBJ2-4, the full variable domain reads DVKVTQSSRYLVKRTGEKVFLECVQDMDHENMFWYRQDPGLGLRLIYFSYDVKMKEKGDIPEGYSVSREKKERFSLILESASTNQTSMYLCASSFALHWDRGTKNIQYFGAGTRLSVL.

This clonotype was observed a handful of times. CDR3 region: CASSLGEGSLYSPLHF. As DNA, the CDR3 is TGTGCCAGCAGCTTGGGTGAGGGTTCTTTATACTCACCCCTCCACTTT. The rearrangement joins TRBV11-2 to TRBJ1-6; D is undetermined. In germline, CDR1 is SGHAT, CDR2 FQNNGV. Trimming took 3 bases from V and 10 from J, leaving 19 bases between them. This CDR3 spans 16 amino acids.

This clonotype appeared many times. This chain connects TRBV20-1 to TRBJ2-7; TRBD1 is a possible D gene (6 bases). This CDR3 region has 15 residues. Trimming stripped 0 bases from V and 4 bases from J, with 16 bases between. From germline, CDR1 is DFQATT and CDR2 SNEGSKA (reference sequence). Here the CDR3 reads CSARDLLGTTYEQYF. The CDR3 DNA is TGCAGTGCTAGAGACCTTCTTGGGACAACTTACGAGCAGTACTTC.

The chain links TRBV7-9 to TRBJ2-6; the D gene is possibly TRBD1 (5 bases). V shed 1 base and J shed 0 bases, with 10 bases lying between them. The V gene's germline CDR1 is SEHNR and CDR2 FQNEAQ (reference sequence). The CDR3 contains 17 residues. For the CDR3, the DNA is TGTGCCAGCAGCTTAGGTGGGGCCAGCTCTGGGGCCAACGTCCTGACTTTC. Translation gives CASSLGGASSGANVLTF. Looking up the rest from reference TRBV7-9 and TRBJ2-6 gives the full variable domain: DTGVSQNPRHKITKRGQNVTFRCDPISEHNRLYWYRQTLGQGPEFLTYFQNEAQLEKSRLLSDRFSAERPKGSFSTLEIQRTEQGDSAMYLCASSLGGASSGANVLTFGAGSRLTVL.

This clonotype occurred many times. The chain is built from TRBV6-2 or TRBV6-3 and TRBJ1-1; the D gene is possibly TRBD1 (6 bases). V was cut by 2 bases and J by 4 bases, with 8 bases left in between. The germline V gene encodes CDR1 MNHEY and CDR2 SVGEGT. This CDR3 contains 13 residues. Written as DNA, the CDR3 is TGTGCCAGCAGTTACGTCAGGGGCACTGAAGCTTTCTTT. It yields the protein CASSYVRGTEAFF.

The sample holds many counts of this clonotype. The chain joins TRBV12-3 or TRBV12-4 to TRBJ1-5, with 7 bases matching TRBD1. The CDR3 length is 16 residues. The V gene end was trimmed by 7 bases and the J gene end by 3 bases; junction bases not matched to a gene: 12. Written as DNA, the CDR3 is TGTGCCAGCACCCCCGATCTGAGGGGGCCCAATCAGCCCCAGCATTTT. It codes for CASTPDLRGPNQPQHF.

This clonotype showed up just a few times. In nucleotides, the CDR3 is TGTGCCAGCAGTTTGTCGTCGGTCACCGGGGAGCTGTTTTTT. This codes for CASSLSSVTGELFF. The V gene is TRBV27, the J gene TRBJ2-2; D not certain. Deletions cut 3 bases from V and 4 bases from J, with 9 bases between. Germline V gene sequence: CDR1 MNHEY, CDR2 SMNVEV (reference sequence). The CDR3 totals 14 residues.

With respect to this clonotype: A junction end diverges from the germline sequence, so it may reflect a read error. V gene TRBV6-1 combines with J gene TRBJ2-1; possibly TRBD2 for D (6 bases). The CDR3 sequence is 15 residues long. Germline V gives CDR1 MNHNS, CDR2 SASEGT. The CDR3 coding sequence is TGTGGCAGCAGCCACGAGGAGGGCTGGGGCAATGAGCAGTTCTTC. Translation gives CGSSHEEGWGNEQFF.

At least ten counts were recorded for this clonotype. The V gene is TRBV6-5, the J gene TRBJ2-1, with TRBD1 identical over 8 bases. The V and J ends lost 0 bases and 5 bases, in that order; junction bases with no gene match: 9. CDR1 and CDR2 (germline): MNHEY, SVGAGI. The CDR3 sequence is 17 residues long. The CDR3 loop reads CASSYSIGQGRNNEQFF. In nucleotides, the CDR3 is TGTGCCAGCAGTTACTCGATCGGACAGGGACGGAACAATGAGCAGTTCTTC.